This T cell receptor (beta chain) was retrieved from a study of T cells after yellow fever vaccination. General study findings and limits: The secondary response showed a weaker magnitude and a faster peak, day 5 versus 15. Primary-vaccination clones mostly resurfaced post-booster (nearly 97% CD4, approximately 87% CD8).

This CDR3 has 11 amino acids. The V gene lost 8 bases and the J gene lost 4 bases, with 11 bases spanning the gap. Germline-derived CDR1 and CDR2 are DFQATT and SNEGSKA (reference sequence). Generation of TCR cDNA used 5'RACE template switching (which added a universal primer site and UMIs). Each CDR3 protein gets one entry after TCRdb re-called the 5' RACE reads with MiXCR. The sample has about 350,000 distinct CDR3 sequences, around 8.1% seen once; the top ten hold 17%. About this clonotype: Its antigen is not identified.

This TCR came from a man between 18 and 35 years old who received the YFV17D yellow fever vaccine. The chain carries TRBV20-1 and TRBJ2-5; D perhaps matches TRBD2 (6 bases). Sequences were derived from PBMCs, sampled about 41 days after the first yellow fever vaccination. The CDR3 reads CSSLATETQYF. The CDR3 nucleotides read TGCAGTTCACTAGCCACAGAGACCCAGTACTTC.